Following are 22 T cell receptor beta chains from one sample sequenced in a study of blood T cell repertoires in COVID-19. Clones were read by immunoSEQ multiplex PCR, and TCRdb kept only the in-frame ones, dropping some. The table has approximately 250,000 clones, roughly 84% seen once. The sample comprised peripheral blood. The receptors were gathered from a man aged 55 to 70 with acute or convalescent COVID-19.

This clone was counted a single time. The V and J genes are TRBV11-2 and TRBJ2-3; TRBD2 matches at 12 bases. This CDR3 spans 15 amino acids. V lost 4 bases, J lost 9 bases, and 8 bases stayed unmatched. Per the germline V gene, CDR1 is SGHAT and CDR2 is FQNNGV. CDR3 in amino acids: CASSSRLAGERTQYF. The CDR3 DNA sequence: TGTGCCAGCAGCTCAAGACTAGCGGGAGAGAGAACGCAGTATTTT. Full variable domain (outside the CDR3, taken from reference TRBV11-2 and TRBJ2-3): EAGVAQSPRYKIIEKRQSVAFWCNPISGHATLYWYQQILGQGPKLLIQFQNNGVVDDSQLPKDRFSAERLKGVDSTLKIQPAKLEDSAVYLCASSSRLAGERTQYFGPGTRLTVL.

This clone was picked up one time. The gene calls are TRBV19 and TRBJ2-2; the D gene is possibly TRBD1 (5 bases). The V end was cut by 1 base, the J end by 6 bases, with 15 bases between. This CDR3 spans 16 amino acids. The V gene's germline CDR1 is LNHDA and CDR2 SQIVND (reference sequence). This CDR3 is CASSIVNGPRAGELFF. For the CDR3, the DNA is TGTGCCAGTAGTATAGTTAACGGTCCCAGGGCCGGGGAGCTGTTTTTT.

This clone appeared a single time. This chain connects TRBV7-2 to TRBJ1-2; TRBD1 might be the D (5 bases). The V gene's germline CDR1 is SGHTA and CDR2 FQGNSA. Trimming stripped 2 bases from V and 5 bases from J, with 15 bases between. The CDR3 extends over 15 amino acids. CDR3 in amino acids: CASSLRTGEGYGYTF. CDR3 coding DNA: TGTGCCAGCAGCTTACGTACGGGGGAAGGATATGGCTACACCTTC.

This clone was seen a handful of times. In DNA form, the CDR3 reads TGTGCCAGCAGCCGTCAGGGTCTGAACACCGGGGAGCTGTTTTTT. Encoded protein: CASSRQGLNTGELFF. The chain employs TRBV3-1 (or the pseudogene TRBV3-2) and TRBJ2-2; D might be TRBD1 (5 bases). Germline V gene sequence: CDR1 LGHDT, CDR2 YNNKEL (reference sequence). This CDR3 spans 15 amino acids. V shed 4 bases and J shed 1 base, with 10 bases lying between them.

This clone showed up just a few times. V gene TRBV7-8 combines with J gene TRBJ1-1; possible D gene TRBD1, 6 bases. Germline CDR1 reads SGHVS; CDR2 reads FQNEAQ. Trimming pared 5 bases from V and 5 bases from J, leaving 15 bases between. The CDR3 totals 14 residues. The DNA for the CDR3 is TGTGCCAGCAGCCAACAGGGAAGTGGAACTGAAGCTTTCTTT. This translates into CASSQQGSGTEAFF.

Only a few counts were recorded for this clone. The CDR3 DNA reads TGTGCCAGCAGCTTCACCGGGACAGCTGAAAAACTGTTTTTT. Translation gives CASSFTGTAEKLFF. V and J are TRBV9 and TRBJ1-4; 7 bases are a match to TRBD1. The germline CDR1 and CDR2 sequences are SGDLS and YYNGEE. CDR3 length equals 14 residues. With V trimmed by 4 bases and J by 7 bases, 7 bases remained unmatched.

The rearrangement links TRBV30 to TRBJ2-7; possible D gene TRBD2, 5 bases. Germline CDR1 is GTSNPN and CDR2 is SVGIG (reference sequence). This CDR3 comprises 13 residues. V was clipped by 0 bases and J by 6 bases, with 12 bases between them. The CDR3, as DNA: TGTGCCTGGAGTGTACGAAGCCGGGGCGAGCAGTACTTC. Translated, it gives CAWSVRSRGEQYF.

The chain's CDR3 is CASSYQGGGYTF. DNA of the CDR3: TGTGCCAGCAGTTACCAGGGAGGTGGCTACACCTTC. The rearrangement uses TRBV6-6 and TRBJ1-2; D might be TRBD1 (5 bases). CDR1 and CDR2 (germline): MNHNY, SVGAGI (reference sequence). Trimming removed 2 bases from V and 7 bases from J, with 8 bases in between. This CDR3 contains 12 residues.

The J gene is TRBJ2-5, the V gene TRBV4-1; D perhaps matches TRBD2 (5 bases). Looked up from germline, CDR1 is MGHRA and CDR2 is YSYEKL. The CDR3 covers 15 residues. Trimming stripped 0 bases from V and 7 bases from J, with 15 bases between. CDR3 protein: CASSQELGGSGTQYF. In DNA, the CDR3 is TGCGCCAGCAGCCAAGAATTAGGCGGGTCGGGGACCCAGTACTTC.

CDR3: CASSEQGARGTEAFF. In nucleotides, the CDR3 is TGTGCCAGCAGTGAACAGGGGGCTCGGGGCACTGAAGCTTTCTTT. This chain links TRBV27 with TRBJ1-1; TRBD1 matches at 9 bases. From germline, CDR1 is MNHEY and CDR2 SMNVEV (reference sequence). CDR3 size: 15 residues. The V segment lost 5 bases and the J segment 4 bases; nucleotides outside the gene matches: 8.

CDR3 sequence: CASSPMPSTEAFF. CDR3 bases: TGTGCCAGCTCCCCTATGCCTAGCACTGAAGCTTTCTTT. The chain combines TRBV18 with TRBJ1-1, with D uncertain. The CDR3 sequence is 13 residues long. Germline values: CDR1 KGHSH, CDR2 LQKENI. Trimming removed 6 bases at V and 4 bases at J, with 12 bases between.

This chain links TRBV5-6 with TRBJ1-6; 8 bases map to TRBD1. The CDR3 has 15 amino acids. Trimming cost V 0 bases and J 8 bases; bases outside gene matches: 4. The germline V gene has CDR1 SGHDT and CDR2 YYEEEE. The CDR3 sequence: CASSLVGTGHSPLHF. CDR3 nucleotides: TGTGCCAGCAGCTTGGTGGGGACAGGACATTCACCCCTCCACTTT.

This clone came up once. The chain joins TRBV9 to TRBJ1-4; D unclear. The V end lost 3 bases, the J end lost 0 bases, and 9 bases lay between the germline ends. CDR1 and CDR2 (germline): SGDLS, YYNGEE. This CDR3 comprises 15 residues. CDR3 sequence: CASSAGFATNEKLFF. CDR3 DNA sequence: TGTGCCAGCAGCGCGGGGTTCGCAACTAATGAAAAACTGTTTTTT.

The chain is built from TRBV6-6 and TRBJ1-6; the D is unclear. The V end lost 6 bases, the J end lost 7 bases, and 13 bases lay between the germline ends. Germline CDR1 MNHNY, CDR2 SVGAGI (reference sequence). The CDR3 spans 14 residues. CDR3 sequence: CASREGSRNSPLHF. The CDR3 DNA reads TGTGCCAGCAGAGAGGGAAGTCGAAATTCACCCCTCCACTTT.

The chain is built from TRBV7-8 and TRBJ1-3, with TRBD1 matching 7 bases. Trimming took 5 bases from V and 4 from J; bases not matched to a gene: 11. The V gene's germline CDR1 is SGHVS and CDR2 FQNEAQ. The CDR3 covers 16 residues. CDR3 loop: CASSTTDRASGNTIYF. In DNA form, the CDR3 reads TGTGCCAGCAGCACAACAGACAGGGCCTCAGGAAACACCATATATTTT.

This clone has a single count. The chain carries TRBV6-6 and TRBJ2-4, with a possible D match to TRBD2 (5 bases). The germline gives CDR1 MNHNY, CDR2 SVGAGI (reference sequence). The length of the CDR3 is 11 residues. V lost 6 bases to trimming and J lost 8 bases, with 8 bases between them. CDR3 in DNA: TGTGCCAGCAGCACGAGGGACATTCAGTACTTC. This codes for CASSTRDIQYF.

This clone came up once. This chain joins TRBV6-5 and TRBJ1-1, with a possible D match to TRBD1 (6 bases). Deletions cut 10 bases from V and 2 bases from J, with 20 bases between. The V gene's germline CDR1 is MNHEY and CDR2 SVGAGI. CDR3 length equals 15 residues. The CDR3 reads CATLQAGAGNTEAFF. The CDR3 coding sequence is TGTGCCACCTTACAGGCAGGGGCCGGAAACACTGAAGCTTTCTTT.

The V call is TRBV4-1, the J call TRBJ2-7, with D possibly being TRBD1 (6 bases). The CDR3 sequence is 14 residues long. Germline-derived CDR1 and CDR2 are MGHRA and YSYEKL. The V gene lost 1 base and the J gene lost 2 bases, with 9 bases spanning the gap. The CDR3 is CASSQVGDTYEQYF. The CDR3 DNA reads TGCGCCAGCAGCCAAGTCGGGGACACCTACGAGCAGTACTTC.

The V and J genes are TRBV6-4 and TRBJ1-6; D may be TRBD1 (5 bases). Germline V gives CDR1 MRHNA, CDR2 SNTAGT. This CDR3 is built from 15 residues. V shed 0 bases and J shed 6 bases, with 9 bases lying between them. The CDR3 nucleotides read TGTGCCAGCAGTGACTCGACAGACACTAATTCACCCCTCCACTTT. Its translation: CASSDSTDTNSPLHF.

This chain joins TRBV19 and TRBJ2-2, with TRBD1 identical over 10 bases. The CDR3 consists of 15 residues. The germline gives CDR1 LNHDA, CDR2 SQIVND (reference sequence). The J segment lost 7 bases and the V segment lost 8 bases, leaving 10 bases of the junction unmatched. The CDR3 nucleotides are TGTGCCAGTCGGGGACAGGGGCTCGGTGGCGGGGAGCTGTTTTTT. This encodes CASRGQGLGGGELFF.

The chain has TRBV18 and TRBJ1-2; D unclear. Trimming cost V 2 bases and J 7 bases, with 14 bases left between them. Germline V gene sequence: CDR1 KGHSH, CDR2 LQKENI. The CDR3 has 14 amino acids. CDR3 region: CASSPSGLGSGYTF. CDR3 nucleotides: TGTGCCAGCTCACCAAGTGGACTCGGAAGTGGCTACACCTTC.

CDR3 nucleotides: TGTGCCAGCAGATCTGGACTAGCGGGGGGGTGGACCCAGTACTTC. Translation gives CASRSGLAGGWTQYF. The chain uses TRBV5-4 and TRBJ2-5; 15 nucleotides agree with TRBD2. The CDR3 loop spans 15 amino acids. Germline V gene lookup returns CDR1 SGHNT and CDR2 YYREEE (reference sequence). V was pared by 5 bases and J by 7 bases, with 6 bases of the junction left unmatched.